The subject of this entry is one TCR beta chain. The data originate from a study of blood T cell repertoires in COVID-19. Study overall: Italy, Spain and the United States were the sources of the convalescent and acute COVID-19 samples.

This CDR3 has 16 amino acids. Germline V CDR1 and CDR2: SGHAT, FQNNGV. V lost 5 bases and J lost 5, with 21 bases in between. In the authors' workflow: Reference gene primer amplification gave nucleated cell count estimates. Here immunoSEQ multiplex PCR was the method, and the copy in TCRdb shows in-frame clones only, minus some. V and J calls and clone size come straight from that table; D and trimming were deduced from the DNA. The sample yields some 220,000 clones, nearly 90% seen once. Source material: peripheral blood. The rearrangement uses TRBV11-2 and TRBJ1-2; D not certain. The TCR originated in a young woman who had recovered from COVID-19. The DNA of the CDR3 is TGTGCCAGCAGCCCATTGGCCGGGCGGCGAGGGTATGGCTACACCTTC. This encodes CASSPLAGRRGYGYTF.